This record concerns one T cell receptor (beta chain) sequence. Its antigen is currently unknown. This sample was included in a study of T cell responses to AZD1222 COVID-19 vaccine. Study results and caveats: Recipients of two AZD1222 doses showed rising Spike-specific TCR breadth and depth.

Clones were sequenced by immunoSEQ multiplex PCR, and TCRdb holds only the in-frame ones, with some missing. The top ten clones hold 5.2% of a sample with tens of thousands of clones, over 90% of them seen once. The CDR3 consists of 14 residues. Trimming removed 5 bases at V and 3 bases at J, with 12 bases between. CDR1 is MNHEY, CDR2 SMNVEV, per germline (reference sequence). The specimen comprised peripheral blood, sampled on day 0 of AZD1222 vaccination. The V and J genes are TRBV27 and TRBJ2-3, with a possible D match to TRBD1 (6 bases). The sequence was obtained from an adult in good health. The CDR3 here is CASSQQGRTDTQYF. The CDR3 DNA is TGTGCCAGCAGTCAACAGGGTCGGACAGATACGCAGTATTTT.